Listed below are T cell receptor beta chains from one sample, sequenced in a study of cytomegalovirus exposure and HLA in healthy donors. Libraries were prepared by immunoSEQ multiplex PCR; TCRdb keeps only in-frame clonotypes and omits some of them. Altogether some 130,000 clones are present, roughly 78% being singletons, with the ten largest covering about 4.4%. The sample taken for sequencing was PBMCs. These receptors were obtained from a man aged 50 or older in good health and CMV-seropositive. Each CDR3 is given with its conserved first and last residue. A D gene is named only where the DNA matches it firmly. A row's size may be missing; if present it is once, few, many or a size class.

CDR3 DNA | CDR3 protein | clone size | J gene | V gene | D gene
TGTGCCAGCAGCTCAGACAGGGCCACTGAAGCTTTCTTT | CASSSDRATEAFF | . | TRBJ1-1 | TRBV7-2 | TRBD1
TGTGCCAGCAGCTCGAAGAGACAGGGGAATAATTCACCCCTCCACTTT | CASSSKRQGNNSPLHF | . | TRBJ1-6 | TRBV7-8 | TRBD1
TGTGCCAGCAGCTTAACGTGGGCTAGCGGGGGCAGCACAGATACGCAGTATTTT | CASSLTWASGGSTDTQYF | . | TRBJ2-3 | TRBV7-3 | TRBD2
TGTGCCAGTAATCGGGGAGGGCCGGCTTGGGAGCAGTTCTTC | CASNRGGPAWEQFF | . | TRBJ2-1 | TRBV19 | TRBD2
TGCGCCAGCAGCGCTACAGGGGATGGAGGAAACACCATATATTTT | CASSATGDGGNTIYF | . | TRBJ1-3 | TRBV5-1 | TRBD1
TGTGCCACCAGCAGAGACCTCGGGACTAGCGGTCGTTGGCAGTACTTC | CATSRDLGTSGRWQYF | . | TRBJ2-7 | TRBV15 | TRBD2
TGTGCCAGCAGCCAACTCGGGACAGTTCCTGAAGCTTTCTTT | CASSQLGTVPEAFF | few | TRBJ1-1 | TRBV4-2 | TRBD1
TGCAGCGTTGAGGGGGACCCTGGCGGGAGTAGCAATGAGCAGTTCTTC | CSVEGDPGGSSNEQFF | . | TRBJ2-1 | TRBV29-1 | TRBD2
TGTTCCAGCAGCCAACCCCCTAGCGTGAAGACCCAGTACTTC | CSSSQPPSVKTQYF | . | TRBJ2-5 | TRBV7-9 | .
TGTGCCAGCAGCACCCGGGGGGTAGGGTCAGATACGCAGTATTTT | CASSTRGVGSDTQYF | . | TRBJ2-3 | TRBV7-9 | TRBD2
TGTGCCAGCAGCCATTCCTCTAGCGGGAGGAACACCGGGGAGCTGTTTTTT | CASSHSSSGRNTGELFF | . | TRBJ2-2 | TRBV5-4 | TRBD2
TGTGCCAGCAGTGGGGTACGGGGATCACCCCAAGAGACCCAGTACTTC | CASSGVRGSPQETQYF | . | TRBJ2-5 | TRBV6-1 | .
TGCGCCAGCAGCCAAGGGACAGGGAATAATTCACCCCTCCACTTT | CASSQGTGNNSPLHF | . | TRBJ1-6 | TRBV4-1 | TRBD1
TGTGCCAGCAGTGGACGACAGGGCGCTGCGAACATTCAGTACTTC | CASSGRQGAANIQYF | . | TRBJ2-4 | TRBV28 | TRBD1